The 25 T cell receptor beta chains listed next were all sequenced from one sample in a study of CD8 T cells in Susac syndrome. RNA was extracted with the RNeasy kit, and a quantity of 0.5 to 1 ug was reverse transcribed using random hexamers. A single record per CDR3 protein comes from TCRdb applying MiXCR to the immunoSEQ multiplex PCR reads. The data show about 60,000 distinct CDR3 sequences, with over 85% seen just once and approximately 0.18% held by the top ten. The sequencing sample was made of CD8+ T cells from PBMCs. The receptors here all came from a human donor in good health.

The rearrangement joins TRBV5-1 to TRBJ2-1; D is perhaps TRBD1 (5 bases). Germline lookup yields CDR1 SGHRS and CDR2 YFSETQ. The V end lost 4 bases, the J end lost 4 bases, and 9 bases lay between the germline ends. The CDR3 has 13 residues. CDR3 amino acids: CASSTQGYNEQFF. DNA for the CDR3: TGCGCCAGCAGCACTCAGGGATACAATGAGCAGTTCTTC.

The chain employs TRBV2 and TRBJ2-7; D remains ambiguous. The V gene's germline CDR1 is SNHLY and CDR2 FYNNEI. V dropped 3 bases and J dropped 2 bases, with 11 bases sitting between them. The length of the CDR3 is 14 residues. The DNA of the CDR3 is TGTGCCAGCAGTGATATGGGCAGCACCTACGAGCAGTACTTC. Translation gives CASSDMGSTYEQYF.

The chain has TRBV9 and TRBJ2-7; 10 nucleotides align to TRBD2. The V segment lost 3 bases and the J segment 5 bases; nucleotides outside the gene matches: 5. Germline CDR1 SGDLS, CDR2 YYNGEE. The CDR3 sequence is 14 residues long. The CDR3 region has the DNA TGTGCCAGCAGCGCCGGGACTAGCGACCACGAGCAGTACTTC. It translates to CASSAGTSDHEQYF.

This clonotype was detected once. The chain carries TRBV6-2 or TRBV6-3 and TRBJ1-6; no definite D call. V gave up 2 bases and J gave up 0 bases, with 5 bases separating them. Germline V gene sequence: CDR1 MNHEY, CDR2 SVGEGT. The CDR3 covers 15 residues. CDR3 amino acids: CASSYLSSYNSPLHF. In nucleotides, the CDR3 is TGTGCCAGCAGTTACCTGAGCTCCTATAATTCACCCCTCCACTTT.

The V call is TRBV9, the J call TRBJ2-1; TRBD2 might be the D (7 bases). The CDR3 is 15 residues long. The germline V gene has CDR1 SGDLS and CDR2 YYNGEE. The V end lost 3 bases, the J end lost 3 bases, and 13 bases lay between the germline ends. The CDR3 loop is CASSEGGKSYNEQFF. DNA of the CDR3: TGTGCCAGCAGCGAGGGGGGGAAAAGCTACAATGAGCAGTTCTTC.

The V call is TRBV27, the J call TRBJ1-2; the match to TRBD1 covers 7 bases. The germline V gene encodes CDR1 MNHEY and CDR2 SMNVEV (reference sequence). The junction had 21 bases not matched to a gene; V was cut back by 4 bases and J by 7 bases. This CDR3 is 18 amino acids long. CDR3 nucleotides: TGTGCCAGCAGTTACCTGAGGGAGGGGGCGTCACAGCAAGGTGGCTACACCTTC. Translating it yields CASSYLREGASQQGGYTF.

V gene TRBV6-5 combines with J gene TRBJ1-1; 8 bases map to TRBD1. Germline CDR1 reads MNHEY; CDR2 reads SVGAGI. The length of the CDR3 is 14 residues. V lost 7 bases, J lost 3 bases, and 7 bases stayed unmatched. The CDR3, as DNA: TGTGCCAGCAAGATAGCAGGGGGCTACACTGAAGCTTTCTTT. The encoded protein is CASKIAGGYTEAFF.

The chain is built from TRBV9 and TRBJ2-7, with D possibly called TRBD1 or TRBD2 (6 bases each). There are 15 residues in the CDR3. From germline, CDR1 is SGDLS and CDR2 YYNGEE. Trimming stripped 0 bases from V and 2 bases from J, with 12 bases between. The CDR3 nucleotides read TGTGCCAGCAGCGTAGCGGGGGCCTCCCCCTACGAGCAGTACTTC. Translating it yields CASSVAGASPYEQYF.

Written as DNA, the CDR3 is TGCGCCAGCAGTGATAGGTTGGCGGGGGCGCCAGCCTATGAGCAGTTCTTC. It specifies CASSDRLAGAPAYEQFF. The chain employs TRBV10-2 and TRBJ2-1, with a weak D call TRBD2 (7 bases). The CDR3 consists of 17 residues. Germline V gene sequence: CDR1 WSHSY, CDR2 SAAADI. V lost 3 bases and J 8 bases, leaving 23 bases between the germline ends.

V gene TRBV3-1 combines with J gene TRBJ2-3; TRBD2 aligns across 11 bases. The ends lost 1 base at V and 1 base at J; junction bases unmatched: 16. From germline, CDR1 is LGHDT and CDR2 YNNKEL (reference sequence). The CDR3 runs 21 residues. The CDR3 spells CASSQAKLAGAPLNCTDTQYF. The DNA of the CDR3 is TGTGCCAGCAGCCAAGCCAAACTAGCGGGGGCCCCCTTAAATTGCACAGATACGCAGTATTTT.

The chain links TRBV7-8 to TRBJ2-7; D possibly uses TRBD1 or TRBD2 (5 bases each). Germline V gives CDR1 SGHVS, CDR2 FQNEAQ. CDR3 size: 14 residues. Trimming removed 6 bases from V and 8 bases from J, with 20 bases in between. CDR3 in amino acids: CASSAGDRLKKQYF. DNA for the CDR3: TGTGCCAGCAGTGCCGGGGACCGATTAAAGAAGCAGTACTTC.

The chain uses TRBV10-3 and TRBJ1-5, with no clear D. V was cut by 4 bases and J by 5 bases, with 9 bases left in between. This CDR3 region has 13 residues. Germline assignment: CDR1 ENHRY and CDR2 SYGVKD. In nucleotides, the CDR3 is TGTGCCATCAGTGCAGGTCCTGATCAGCCCCAGCATTTT. Amino acid sequence: CAISAGPDQPQHF.

The chain combines TRBV6-5 with TRBJ2-3; 9 bases are a match to TRBD2. Germline trimming cut 0 bases from V and 2 bases from J; bases unmatched to any gene: 3. This CDR3 region has 16 residues. Germline-derived CDR1 and CDR2 are MNHEY and SVGAGI. The CDR3 region is CASSYSGLANTDTQYF. CDR3 DNA sequence: TGTGCCAGCAGTTACTCGGGACTAGCCAACACAGATACGCAGTATTTT.

CDR3 sequence (DNA): TGCGCCAGCAGCTTGGATAGGATGGCAGCGGAGGGGGATACGCAGTATTTT. Amino acid sequence: CASSLDRMAAEGDTQYF. V usage is TRBV5-1 and J usage is TRBJ2-3; TRBD2 is a possible D gene (6 bases). V gave up 0 bases and J gave up 6 bases, with 20 bases separating them. CDR1 and CDR2 (germline): SGHRS, YFSETQ. This CDR3 has 17 residues.

The chain is built from TRBV11-1 and TRBJ2-1; TRBD1 might be the D (6 bases). This CDR3 has 19 amino acids. V was pared by 5 bases and J by 0 bases, with 23 bases between. Germline V CDR1 and CDR2: SGHAT, FQDESV (reference sequence). The CDR3 sequence: CASSGRPTQGLSSYNEQFF. In DNA, the CDR3 is TGTGCCAGCAGCGGGCGCCCCACACAGGGCCTCAGCTCCTACAATGAGCAGTTCTTC. Drawing the rest from reference TRBV11-1 and TRBJ2-1, the complete variable domain is EAEVAQSPRYKITEKSQAVAFWCDPISGHATLYWYRQILGQGPELLVQFQDESVVDDSQLPKDRFSAERLKGVDSTLKIQPAELGDSAMYLCASSGRPTQGLSSYNEQFFGPGTRLTVL.

This chain joins TRBV2 and TRBJ1-1; TRBD1 agrees at 10 bases. Germline lookup yields CDR1 SNHLY and CDR2 FYNNEI. The CDR3 extends over 13 amino acids. The junction had 0 bases not matched to a gene; V was cut back by 4 bases and J by 4 bases. The CDR3 nucleotides are TGTGCCAGCAGTGGGGACAGGGGCACTGAAGCTTTCTTT. Translating it yields CASSGDRGTEAFF.

There are a few counts of this clonotype. DNA for the CDR3: TGCGCCAGCAGCCTTGCAGGGACCCACGAGCAGTACTTC. The encoded protein is CASSLAGTHEQYF. The V gene is TRBV5-1, the J gene TRBJ2-7, with D perhaps TRBD1 or TRBD2 (5 bases each). This CDR3 region has 13 residues. Germline CDR1 is SGHRS and CDR2 is YFSETQ. Between the trimmed V and J ends, which lost 4 bases and 5 bases, there was a span of 13 bases.

The chain carries TRBV11-2 and TRBJ2-2; the match to TRBD1 covers 7 bases. Germline values: CDR1 SGHAT, CDR2 FQNNGV. The CDR3 is 16 amino acids. V shed 3 bases, J shed 9 bases, and the junction held 13 bases outside the gene matches. The CDR3 nucleotides are TGTGCCAGCAGCTTCCCCGGACAGGTCTATTTTAGGGAGCTGTTTTTT. This encodes CASSFPGQVYFRELFF.

The chain couples TRBV5-1 to TRBJ2-7; 12 nucleotides align to TRBD1. The junction had 5 bases not matched to a gene; V was cut back by 4 bases and J by 3 bases. The CDR3 is 15 residues long. Germline V lookup: CDR1 SGHRS, CDR2 YFSETQ. The CDR3 nucleotides read TGCGCCAGCAGCGCGGGACAGGGGGCCCTCTACGAGCAGTACTTC. Encoded protein: CASSAGQGALYEQYF.

The genes are TRBV7-3 and TRBJ2-1, with D perhaps being TRBD1 or TRBD2 (5 bases each). The germline V and J ends were trimmed by 2 bases and 3 bases, with 8 bases remaining between them. This CDR3 is 14 amino acids long. Per germline, CDR1 SGHTA and CDR2 FQGTGA. The CDR3 loop is CASSLAGSYNEQFF. In DNA, the CDR3 is TGTGCCAGCAGCTTAGCAGGGAGCTACAATGAGCAGTTCTTC.

The gene calls are TRBV13 and TRBJ2-7; perhaps TRBD2 as D (5 bases). V shed 7 bases and J shed 1 base, with 14 bases lying between them. In germline, CDR1 is PRHDT, CDR2 FYEKMQ (reference sequence). The CDR3 consists of 14 residues. CDR3 sequence: CASTTVEVSYEQYF. CDR3 sequence (DNA): TGTGCCAGCACCACTGTGGAGGTATCCTACGAGCAGTACTTC.

V usage is TRBV6-1 and J usage is TRBJ2-7; 9 nucleotides match TRBD1. Per germline, CDR1 MNHNS and CDR2 SASEGT. After removal of 5 bases from V and 0 bases from J, the junction contained 8 bases not matched to a gene. This CDR3 comprises 16 residues. In DNA, the CDR3 is TGTGCCAGCAGTCCGAACAGGGGGCAAAGCTCCTACGAGCAGTACTTC. This sequence encodes CASSPNRGQSSYEQYF.

This clonotype was recorded once. V usage is TRBV28 and J usage is TRBJ2-3, with D unresolved. The V and J ends lost 3 bases and 2 bases respectively, with 9 bases between them. The CDR3 spans 14 residues. The germline gives CDR1 MDHEN, CDR2 SYDVKM. CDR3 residues: CASSFKRNTDTQYF. DNA for the CDR3: TGTGCCAGCAGTTTCAAGAGGAACACAGATACGCAGTATTTT.

This chain uses TRBV11-3 with TRBJ1-5, with D uncertain. Germline lookup yields CDR1 SGHNT and CDR2 YENEEA. This CDR3 has 16 residues. The germline V and J ends were trimmed by 4 bases and 3 bases, with 16 bases remaining between them. Written as DNA, the CDR3 is TGTGCCAGCAGCTCATCTAATCGGGTTATCAATCAGCCCCAGCATTTT. Encoded protein: CASSSSNRVINQPQHF. Full variable domain (remainder filled in from reference TRBV11-3 and TRBJ1-5): EAGVVQSPRYKIIEKKQPVAFWCNPISGHNTLYWYLQNLGQGPELLIRYENEEAVDDSQLPKDRFSAERLKGVDSTLKIQPAELGDSAVYLCASSSSNRVINQPQHFGDGTRLSIL.

J is TRBJ2-3 and V is TRBV2; D perhaps matches TRBD1 (5 bases). Germline V lookup: CDR1 SNHLY, CDR2 FYNNEI. This CDR3 comprises 15 residues. V lost 3 bases and J lost 0, with 10 bases in between. The chain's CDR3 is CASSETVTSTDTQYF. Written as DNA, the CDR3 is TGTGCCAGCAGTGAGACAGTAACTAGCACAGATACGCAGTATTTT.